The next 28 T cell receptor beta chains were all read from a single sample in a study of shared clonotypes between healthy human individuals. The method was immunoSEQ multiplex PCR; TCRdb's version includes in-frame clones alone and lacks a portion of them. Of about 340,000 clones in the sample, less than 75% were seen once. The sample was memory CD4+ T cells sorted from blood. Subset indicated: CD45RA-negative fraction. Receptors originate from a man aged 30 to 45 in good health.

In this sample, this clone turned up a few times. V gene TRBV30 combines with J gene TRBJ2-7, with a tentative D call TRBD2 (5 bases). With 2 bases removed from V and 3 bases from J, the gap between germline ends came to 11 bases. CDR1 is GTSNPN and CDR2 is SVGIG in the germline V gene (reference sequence). The CDR3 totals 13 residues. Here the CDR3 reads CAWSPGDGYEQYF. DNA for the CDR3: TGTGCCTGGAGTCCCGGGGATGGCTACGAGCAGTACTTC.

The chain has TRBV13 and TRBJ2-7; tentative D call: TRBD1 (6 bases). This CDR3 is built from 11 residues. The V end was cut by 3 bases, the J end by 7 bases, with 7 bases between. In germline, CDR1 is PRHDT, CDR2 FYEKMQ (reference sequence). CDR3 in amino acids: CASSFQGEQYF. As DNA, the CDR3 is TGTGCCAGCAGCTTCCAGGGGGAGCAGTACTTC.

In the case of this clone: A much larger clone is a single base away; this may be a read error. This specimen includes other DNA sequences encoding the same CDR3. V is TRBV19 and J is TRBJ2-7; maybe TRBD1 (6 bases). The CDR3 is made up of 14 amino acids. Germline CDR1 is LNHDA and CDR2 is SQIVND (reference sequence). V was trimmed by 3 bases and J by 7 bases, leaving 16 bases between them. Here the CDR3 DNA reads TGTGCCAGTAGTATGAATTGGGGGCCGGGGGAGCAGTACTTC. Amino acids: CASSMNWGPGEQYF.

The sample holds a few counts of this clone. The rearrangement links TRBV2 to TRBJ2-4; D is undetermined. This CDR3 has 13 residues. Germline CDR1 is SNHLY and CDR2 is FYNNEI. Trimming took off 10 bases at V and 2 bases at J, with 12 bases between the two ends. CDR3 in amino acids: CATNKETKNIQYF. In DNA, the CDR3 is TGTGCCACGAATAAGGAGACCAAAAACATTCAGTACTTC.

This sequence joins TRBV7-9 and TRBJ1-5; D is undetermined. The CDR3 covers 14 residues. Germline V gene lookup returns CDR1 SEHNR and CDR2 FQNEAQ (reference sequence). The germline V and J ends were trimmed by 1 base and 3 bases, with 7 bases remaining between them. CDR3 amino acids: CASSLERNNQPQHF. The CDR3 DNA reads as TGTGCCAGCAGCTTAGAACGGAACAATCAGCCCCAGCATTTT.

The rearrangement links TRBV2 to TRBJ2-1; 9 bases map to TRBD2. From germline, CDR1 is SNHLY and CDR2 FYNNEI. This CDR3 is built from 15 residues. V shed 2 bases, J shed 7 bases, and the junction held 6 bases outside the gene matches. CDR3 loop: CASSETLAGNNEQFF. For the CDR3, the DNA is TGTGCCAGCAGTGAAACCCTAGCGGGAAATAATGAGCAGTTCTTC.

This rearrangement joins TRBV7-2 to TRBJ1-1, with no clear D. Germline lookup yields CDR1 SGHTA and CDR2 FQGNSA. The CDR3 has 15 amino acids. The V end lost 5 bases, the J end lost 0 bases, and 13 bases lay between the germline ends. The CDR3 DNA reads TGTGCCAGCAGCGCTAAAGTCCAACTGAACACTGAAGCTTTCTTT. This translates into CASSAKVQLNTEAFF. Together with reference TRBV7-2 and TRBJ1-1, the CDR3 gives the full variable domain: GAGVSQSPSNKVTEKGKDVELRCDPISGHTALYWYRQSLGQGLEFLIYFQGNSAPDKSGLPSDRFSAERTGGSVSTLTIQRTQQEDSAVYLCASSAKVQLNTEAFFGQGTRLTVV.

This clone has a count of ten or more. This sequence joins TRBV5-1 and TRBJ2-5; 10 bases are shared with TRBD2. Germline values: CDR1 SGHRS, CDR2 YFSETQ. Trimming took 6 bases from V and 1 from J; bases not matched to a gene: 18. The CDR3 length is 19 residues. The CDR3 loop reads CASTVYLLAGGGIQETQYF. CDR3 nucleotide sequence: TGCGCCAGCACTGTCTACCTATTAGCGGGAGGAGGAATCCAAGAGACCCAGTACTTC.

As to this clone: The sample carries other DNA sequences with the same CDR3. The rearrangement uses TRBV19 and TRBJ2-2; 12 nucleotides match TRBD2. V lost 4 bases and J lost 3; bases outside the gene matches: 0. The CDR3 sequence is 15 residues long. CDR1 is LNHDA, CDR2 SQIVND, per germline (reference sequence). CDR3 sequence: CASSRLAGDTGELFF. CDR3 coding DNA: TGTGCCAGTAGTAGACTAGCGGGAGACACCGGGGAGCTGTTTTTT.

This sequence joins TRBV28 and TRBJ2-7; TRBD2 agrees at 9 bases. V gave up 6 bases and J gave up 4 bases; unmatched junction bases: 13. There are 16 residues in the CDR3. Germline lookup yields CDR1 MDHEN and CDR2 SYDVKM. DNA for the CDR3: TGTGCCAGCAGGCGCCGGAGTAGCGGGAGATTGTACGAGCAGTACTTC. Translated: CASRRRSSGRLYEQYF.

This clone rates as medium-sized. The chain employs TRBV4-2 and TRBJ2-1, with TRBD2 matching over 11 bases. The CDR3 is 19 residues long. V trimming: 0 bases; J trimming: 2 bases; junction bases outside the gene matches: 9. The germline V gene encodes CDR1 LGHNA and CDR2 YNFKEQ. Here the CDR3 reads CASSQDLAGGGSTYNEQFF. CDR3 DNA: TGTGCCAGCAGCCAAGATTTAGCGGGAGGGGGATCCACCTACAATGAGCAGTTCTTC.

The chain has TRBV30 and TRBJ2-1; TRBD2 matches at 12 bases. The CDR3 is 19 residues long. V shed 1 base, J shed 1 base, and the junction held 11 bases outside the gene matches. CDR1 and CDR2 from the germline V gene are GTSNPN and SVGIG (reference sequence). The DNA of the CDR3 is TGTGCCTGGAGTGCCCTTGGGGTGACTAGCGGGAGTTCCTACAATGAGCAGTTCTTC. Encoded protein: CAWSALGVTSGSSYNEQFF.

CDR3 amino acids: CAISERSGIDYEQYF. In DNA form, the CDR3 reads TGTGCCATCAGTGAGAGGAGCGGGATCGACTACGAGCAGTACTTC. The chain combines TRBV10-3 with TRBJ2-7; TRBD2 matches 7 bases. The CDR3 spans 15 residues. Per germline, CDR1 ENHRY and CDR2 SYGVKD. Trimming at V came to 2 bases and at J to 3 bases, leaving 7 bases not matched to a gene.

The chain carries TRBV9 and TRBJ1-1; D gene uncertain. Trimming stripped 3 bases from V and 1 base from J, with 10 bases between. This CDR3 is 14 amino acids long. Germline lookup yields CDR1 SGDLS and CDR2 YYNGEE. CDR3 coding DNA: TGTGCCAGCAGCGCCCCGGCGGGGAACACTGAAGCTTTCTTT. This translates into CASSAPAGNTEAFF. Full variable domain (outside the CDR3, taken from reference TRBV9 and TRBJ1-1): DSGVTQTPKHLITATGQRVTLRCSPRSGDLSVYWYQQSLDQGLQFLIQYYNGEERAKGNILERFSAQQFPDLHSELNLSSLELGDSALYFCASSAPAGNTEAFFGQGTRLTVV.

The chain couples TRBV29-1 to TRBJ2-5, with 14 bases matching TRBD2. The J call may be mistaken, given a closer DNA end match to TRBJ2-7. Per germline, CDR1 SQVTM and CDR2 ANQGSEA. This CDR3 comprises 13 residues. The CDR3 bases are TGCAGCGTTGTGGGACTAGCGGGAGACGAGCAGTACTTC. It encodes CSVVGLAGDEQYF.

This clone appeared once. The chain joins TRBV19 to TRBJ1-5, with D hard to call. Germline assignment: CDR1 LNHDA and CDR2 SQIVND (reference sequence). The CDR3 extends over 14 amino acids. Deletions cut 5 bases from V and 1 base from J, with 9 bases between. The CDR3 region is CASSFPESNQPQHF. For the CDR3, the DNA is TGTGCCAGTAGTTTTCCGGAAAGCAATCAGCCCCAGCATTTT. The full variable domain, with the rest looked up from reference TRBV19 and TRBJ1-5, is DGGITQSPKYLFRKEGQNVTLSCEQNLNHDAMYWYRQDPGQGLRLIYYSQIVNDFQKGDIAEGYSVSREKKESFPLTVTSAQKNPTAFYLCASSFPESNQPQHFGDGTRLSIL.

This sequence joins TRBV19 and TRBJ2-7; D might be TRBD1 (6 bases). The CDR3 has 13 residues. The V end was cut by 6 bases, the J end by 9 bases, with 18 bases between. Germline CDR1 reads LNHDA; CDR2 reads SQIVND (reference sequence). The CDR3: CASSNTGSWGQYF. Written as DNA, the CDR3 is TGTGCCAGTAGCAATACAGGGAGCTGGGGGCAGTACTTC.

This clone appeared once. The chain links TRBV6-1 to TRBJ1-4; no firm D call. The CDR3 is 14 amino acids. V lost 2 bases and J 7 bases, leaving 11 bases between the germline ends. Germline V gene lookup returns CDR1 MNHNS and CDR2 SASEGT. CDR3 sequence (DNA): TGTGCCAGCAGTGAAATGGCAGGTTTTGAAAAACTGTTTTTT. As protein: CASSEMAGFEKLFF.

CDR3 DNA: TGTGCCAGCAGCGTATCGGTAGGAGATTTCGGTTCTGAGCAGTTCTTC. It is translated as CASSVSVGDFGSEQFF. The chain has TRBV7-2 and TRBJ2-1; D unclear. The CDR3 consists of 16 residues. In germline, CDR1 is SGHTA, CDR2 FQGNSA. Trimming took 5 bases from V and 9 from J, leaving 23 bases between them.

The rearrangement uses TRBV5-1 and TRBJ2-2, with 12 bases identical to TRBD2. Trimming cost V 4 bases and J 1 base; bases outside gene matches: 11. Germline assignment: CDR1 SGHRS and CDR2 YFSETQ. The CDR3 totals 19 residues. The CDR3 loop reads CASSPTLAGGPKNTGELFF. The CDR3 nucleotides are TGCGCCAGCAGCCCAACTCTAGCGGGAGGGCCTAAGAACACCGGGGAGCTGTTTTTT.

The chain has TRBV6-5 and TRBJ2-1; 7 bases align to TRBD2. The junction had 3 bases not matched to a gene; V was cut back by 2 bases and J by 8 bases. CDR1 MNHEY and CDR2 SVGAGI come from the germline V gene. The CDR3 has 13 amino acids. CDR3 nucleotide sequence: TGTGCCAGCAGTTACGGGGGGAGGGATGAGCAGTTCTTC. Protein: CASSYGGRDEQFF.

In this sample, this clone turned up a few times. The chain couples TRBV5-1 to TRBJ2-5; 9 nucleotides match TRBD1. The V segment lost 0 bases and the J segment 5 bases; nucleotides outside the gene matches: 5. The CDR3 loop spans 15 amino acids. Germline loops: CDR1 SGHRS, CDR2 YFSETQ. Written as DNA, the CDR3 is TGCGCCAGCAGCTTGGTTGGGACAGGGCGGGAGACCCAGTACTTC. Translation gives CASSLVGTGRETQYF.

Concerning this clone itself: This sample includes further DNA sequences coding for the same CDR3. The chain employs TRBV7-2 and TRBJ2-7; D possibly matches TRBD1 or TRBD2 (5 bases each). This CDR3 is built from 14 residues. V lost 1 base, J lost 2 bases, and 9 bases lay in between. Germline V gene lookup returns CDR1 SGHTA and CDR2 FQGNSA. The CDR3 spells CASSLGGTAYEQYF. CDR3 nucleotide sequence: TGTGCCAGCAGCTTAGGGGGGACGGCCTACGAGCAGTACTTC.

The rearrangement links TRBV5-1 to TRBJ2-5; 8 nucleotides line up with TRBD1. The CDR3 is 14 residues long. The J segment lost 4 bases and the V segment lost 0 bases, leaving 2 bases of the junction unmatched. Germline values: CDR1 SGHRS, CDR2 YFSETQ. The CDR3 reads CASSLAGGVETQYF. Written as DNA, the CDR3 is TGCGCCAGCAGCTTGGCAGGGGGCGTAGAGACCCAGTACTTC.

The V and J genes are TRBV7-8 and TRBJ2-1, with D possibly matching TRBD1 (6 bases). Germline assignment: CDR1 SGHVS and CDR2 FQNEAQ. The CDR3 consists of 16 residues. Trimming cost V 5 bases and J 5 bases, with 19 bases left between them. CDR3 sequence (DNA): TGTGCCAGCAGCCAACAGGGTTCGCCTGGGGACAATGAGCAGTTCTTC. This codes for CASSQQGSPGDNEQFF.

This clone came up many times. The chain links TRBV7-3 to TRBJ2-1; maybe TRBD1 (5 bases). The CDR3 has 16 residues. V dropped 3 bases and J dropped 7 bases, with 19 bases sitting between them. From germline, CDR1 is SGHTA and CDR2 FQGTGA. CDR3 DNA sequence: TGTGCCAGCAGCTTCCAGAGCCCGAATTCAGGGAATGAGCAGTTCTTC. Translated, it gives CASSFQSPNSGNEQFF.

This clone was counted many times. The CDR3 here is CASSASLVGRAYEQYF. The CDR3, as DNA: TGCGCCAGCAGCGCCTCCTTAGTCGGGAGGGCCTACGAGCAGTACTTC. The V and J genes are TRBV5-1 and TRBJ2-7; 8 nucleotides align to TRBD2. The CDR3 is 16 amino acids. CDR1 and CDR2 from the germline V gene are SGHRS and YFSETQ. The ends lost 4 bases at V and 2 bases at J; junction bases unmatched: 11.

The chain joins TRBV27 to TRBJ2-5; D unresolved. CDR1 and CDR2 from the germline V gene are MNHEY and SMNVEV (reference sequence). The CDR3 consists of 15 residues. The V end lost 2 bases, the J end lost 1 base, and 11 bases lay between the germline ends. CDR3 in DNA: TGTGCCAGCAGTTTAAGGCCCGCCTCCCAAGAGACCCAGTACTTC. This codes for CASSLRPASQETQYF.